The TCR beta chain under discussion was sequenced for a study of T-cell memory formation after mild COVID-19. This clonotype was seen only a few times. This CDR3 region has 17 residues. Germline V gene sequence: CDR1 MNHEY, CDR2 SVGAGI. The V segment lost 6 bases and the J segment 2 bases; nucleotides outside the gene matches: 15. TCRdb reprocessed the 5' RACE reads via MiXCR and lists one record per CDR3 protein. This table holds roughly 200,000 distinct CDR3 sequences, around 16% found once. This sequence originates from an adult woman who had mild COVID-19 (a few samples of this study predate the infection). Cell type and time point are not known. The sample taken for sequencing was PBMCs or a T cell subset sorted from them (not recorded which). The chain combines TRBV6-5 with TRBJ1-1; 7 bases fit TRBD1. This chain's CDR3 is CASSAPGATGLNTEAFF. The CDR3 DNA follows: TGTGCCAGCAGCGCCCCGGGTGCGACAGGGCTTAACACTGAAGCTTTCTTT.